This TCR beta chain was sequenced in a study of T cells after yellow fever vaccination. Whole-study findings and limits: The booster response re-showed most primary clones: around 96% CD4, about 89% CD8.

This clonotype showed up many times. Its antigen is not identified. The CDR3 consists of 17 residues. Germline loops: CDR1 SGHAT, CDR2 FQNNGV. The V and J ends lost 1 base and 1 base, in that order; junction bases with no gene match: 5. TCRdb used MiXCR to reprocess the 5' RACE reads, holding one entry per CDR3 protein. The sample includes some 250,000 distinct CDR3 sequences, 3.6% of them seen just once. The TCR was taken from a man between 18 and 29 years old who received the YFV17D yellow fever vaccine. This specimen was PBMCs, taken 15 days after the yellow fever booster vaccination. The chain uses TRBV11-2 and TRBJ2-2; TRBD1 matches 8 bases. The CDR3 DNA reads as TGTGCCAGCAGCTTAGGTTCAGGGGGCCTGAACACCGGGGAGCTGTTTTTT. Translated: CASSLGSGGLNTGELFF. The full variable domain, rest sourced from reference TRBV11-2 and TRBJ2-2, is EAGVAQSPRYKIIEKRQSVAFWCNPISGHATLYWYQQILGQGPKLLIQFQNNGVVDDSQLPKDRFSAERLKGVDSTLKIQPAKLEDSAVYLCASSLGSGGLNTGELFFGEGSRLTVL.